This section outlines one T cell receptor beta chain sequence together with its context. In the PCR, 60 Vbeta and 13 Jbeta primers were used. Generated by immunoSEQ multiplex PCR, the TCRdb table keeps only in-frame clones and is missing some. Found here are 100,000 to 150,000 clones, over 70% of them singletons; the top ten hold around 1.5%. The record originates from a study of cytomegalovirus exposure and HLA in healthy donors. CDR1 MNHEY and CDR2 SVGAGI come from the germline V gene. Trimming left V 8 bases short and J 2 bases short, with 12 bases between. The CDR3 consists of 13 residues. The sample taken for sequencing was PBMCs. The rearrangement links TRBV6-5 to TRBJ1-1; D not certain. The clonotype comes from a woman younger than 30 in good health and CMV-seronegative. CDR3 in DNA: TGTGCCAGCGGTTCGACGGGAAACACTGAAGCTTTCTTT. Translated, it gives CASGSTGNTEAFF.